This T cell receptor beta chain came from a study of T cell responses to AZD1222 COVID-19 vaccine. This clone came up once. What it binds is unknown. CDR1 and CDR2 from the germline V gene are SNHLY and FYNNEI. V was shortened by 1 base and J by 8 bases, with 11 bases between the two germline ends. The CDR3 runs to 13 residues. Overall study results and limits: Just a handful of people given AZD1222 tested seropositive at baseline. The study found vaccine-associated CD4 TCRs spanning spike, dominant at 160-218 and 743-854. Spike-specific TCR breadth and depth were elevated following two AZD1222 doses. Targets within unmutated variant regions were reportedly found for nearly half of spike-specific TCRs.

Profiling relied on immunoSEQ multiplex PCR, and the TCRdb table lists in-frame clones only, not all of them. This sample has under 150,000 clones, with under 90% found just once. Source: peripheral blood, taken 28 days after the second AZD1222 dose. The chain combines TRBV2 with TRBJ1-2; D gene uncertain. The source is an adult who received the AZD1222 COVID-19 vaccine. The CDR3 DNA follows: TGTGCCAGCAGTGAAGAGACGGTCCGAGGCTACACCTTC. As protein: CASSEETVRGYTF.